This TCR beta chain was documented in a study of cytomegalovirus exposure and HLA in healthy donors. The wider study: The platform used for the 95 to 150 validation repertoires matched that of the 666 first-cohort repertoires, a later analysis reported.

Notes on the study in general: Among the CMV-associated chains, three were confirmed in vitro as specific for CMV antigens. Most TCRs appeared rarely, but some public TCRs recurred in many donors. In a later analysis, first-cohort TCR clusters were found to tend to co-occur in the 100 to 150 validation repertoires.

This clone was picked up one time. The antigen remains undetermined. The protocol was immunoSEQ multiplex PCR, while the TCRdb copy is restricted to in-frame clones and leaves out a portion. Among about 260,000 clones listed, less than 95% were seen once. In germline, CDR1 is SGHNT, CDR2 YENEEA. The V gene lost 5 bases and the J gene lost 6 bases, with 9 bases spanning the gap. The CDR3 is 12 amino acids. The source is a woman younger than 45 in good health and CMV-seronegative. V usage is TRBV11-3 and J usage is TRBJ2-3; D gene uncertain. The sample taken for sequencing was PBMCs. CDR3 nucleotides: TGTGCCAGCAGCCTGAGACTTGATACGCAGTATTTT. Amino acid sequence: CASSLRLDTQYF.